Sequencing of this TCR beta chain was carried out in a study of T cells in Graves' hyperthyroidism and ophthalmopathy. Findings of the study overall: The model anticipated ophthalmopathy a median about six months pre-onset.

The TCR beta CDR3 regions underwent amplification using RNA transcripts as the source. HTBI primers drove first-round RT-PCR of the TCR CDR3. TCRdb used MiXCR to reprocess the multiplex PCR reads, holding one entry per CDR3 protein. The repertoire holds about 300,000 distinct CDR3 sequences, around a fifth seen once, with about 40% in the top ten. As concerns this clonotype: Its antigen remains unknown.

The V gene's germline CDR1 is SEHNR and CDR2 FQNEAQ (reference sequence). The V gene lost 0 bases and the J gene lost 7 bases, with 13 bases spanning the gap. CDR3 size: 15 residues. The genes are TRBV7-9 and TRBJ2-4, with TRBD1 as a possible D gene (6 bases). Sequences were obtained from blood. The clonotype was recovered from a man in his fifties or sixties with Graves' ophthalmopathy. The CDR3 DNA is TGTGCCAGCAGCTTAGCGGGTCAGGGGATGAACATTCAGTACTTC. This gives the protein CASSLAGQGMNIQYF.